The 16 T cell receptor beta chains below all came from one sample that was sequenced in a study of T cell clonality in common variable immunodeficiency. This table comes from immunoSEQ multiplex PCR, and its TCRdb copy is limited to in-frame clones, with some not included. This repertoire holds approximately 44,000 clones, and none appear only once. Source material: peripheral blood mononuclear cells. Source of these receptors: a person aged 18-70 years in good health.

Concerning this clone itself: The sequenced fragment ends 3 residues before the CDR3 boundary, so the rest is inferred from the germline J gene. The chain combines TRBV18 with TRBJ1-4; no clear D gene. CDR1 and CDR2 from the germline V gene are KGHSH and LQKENI. The CDR3 runs 14 residues. Between the trimmed V and J ends, which lost 2 bases and 6 bases, there was a span of 10 bases. The CDR3 protein is CASSPGMWHEKLFF. The sequenced part of the CDR3 DNA is TGTGCCAGCTCACCAGGCATGTGGCATGAAAAA.

This clone was counted many times. The sequence runs out 3 residues before the end of the CDR3; the remainder is reconstructed from the germline J gene. This chain links TRBV2 with TRBJ2-1; the match to TRBD2 covers 12 bases. The CDR3 covers 16 residues. J gave up 7 bases and V 6 bases, and 10 bases lay outside the gene matches. Per germline, CDR1 SNHLY and CDR2 FYNNEI. The sequenced part of the CDR3 DNA is TGTGCCAGCAGGGTGACTAGCGGGAGTGATCCTAATGAG. It translates to CASRVTSGSDPNE. The whole CDR3 protein is CASRVTSGSDPNEQFF. The full variable domain, its missing parts supplied by reference TRBV2 and TRBJ2-1, is EPEVTQTPSHQVTQMGQEVILRCVPISNHLYFYWYRQILGQKVEFLVSFYNNEISEKSEIFDDQFSVERPDGSNFTLKIRSTKLEDSAMYFCASRVTSGSDPNEQFFGPGTRLTVL.

At least ten counts were recorded for this clone. The CDR3 goes on 3 residues after the read ends, and that part is filled in from the germline J gene. The chain employs TRBV7-9 and TRBJ1-1, with D unclear. The ends were cut back, 4 bases at V and 6 bases at J, with 12 bases in the middle. This CDR3 has 13 residues. The germline CDR1 and CDR2 sequences are SEHNR and FQNEAQ (reference sequence). The part of the CDR3 DNA that was read is TGTGCCAGCAGCTCTAGAGGTAACCCTGAA. It encodes CASSSRGNPE. In full, the CDR3 is CASSSRGNPEAFF.

This clone was seen ten or more times. Coverage ceases 3 residues before the CDR3 finishes, and the germline J gene fills in the end. The genes are TRBV7-9 and TRBJ1-2; 7 bases match TRBD1. CDR1 and CDR2 (germline): SEHNR, FQNEAQ (reference sequence). Germline trimming cut 5 bases from V and 0 bases from J; bases unmatched to any gene: 3. This CDR3 spans 14 amino acids. The part of the CDR3 DNA that was read is TGTGCCAGCAGCGCCGACAGGGCTAACTATGGC. Its protein is CASSADRANYG. From start to end, the CDR3 is CASSADRANYGYTF.

This clone was found many times. The read terminates 3 residues before the CDR3 end, so the remaining end is supplied by the germline J gene. This sequence joins TRBV19 and TRBJ1-1, with TRBD1 matching 7 bases. CDR3 length equals 17 residues. V shed 4 bases, J shed 5 bases, and the junction held 16 bases outside the gene matches. The germline V gene has CDR1 LNHDA and CDR2 SQIVND (reference sequence). CDR3 bases read: TGTGCCAGTAGTACTGGCCCGAGGGGGCCTAGGTGGACTGAA. Translating it yields CASSTGPRGPRWTE. The complete CDR3 sequence is CASSTGPRGPRWTEAFF.

This clone was observed at least ten times. Read data end 3 residues before the CDR3 end; the end is taken from the germline J gene. The V call is TRBV11-2, the J call TRBJ2-5, with D tentatively TRBD1 (7 bases). V dropped 5 bases and J dropped 2 bases, with 12 bases sitting between them. Per the germline V gene, CDR1 is SGHAT and CDR2 is FQNNGV. The CDR3 is 14 amino acids. The CDR3 sequence is CASSLTGRQETQYF. CDR3 bases read: TGTGCCAGCAGCCTGACAGGGAGGCAAGAGACC.

This clone has at least ten counts. The read ends 3 residues shy of where the CDR3 ends; the end is completed using the germline J gene. V gene TRBV7-9 combines with J gene TRBJ2-7; weak D call: TRBD1 (5 bases). This CDR3 is built from 13 residues. The V gene lost 5 bases and the J gene lost 2 bases, with 10 bases spanning the gap. CDR1 is SEHNR, CDR2 FQNEAQ, per germline (reference sequence). The CDR3 region is CASSTDSPYEQYF. The covered CDR3 bases are TGTGCCAGCAGCACCGACAGTCCCTACGAG.

This clone has a count of ten or more. From the germline J gene comes the end of the CDR3, since the read stops 3 residues before it. The chain has TRBV29-1 and TRBJ1-1; D is unclear. Germline V lookup: CDR1 SQVTM, CDR2 ANQGSEA. The CDR3 length is 13 residues. Between the trimmed V and J ends, which lost 2 bases and 1 base, there was a span of 8 bases. The sequenced part of the CDR3 DNA is TGCAGCGTTGAACTAGAGGCGAACACTGAA. Protein sequence: CSVELEANTE. The whole CDR3 protein is CSVELEANTEAFF.

This clone was seen repeatedly, ten times or more. Coverage ceases 3 residues before the CDR3 finishes, and the germline J gene fills in the end. This sequence joins TRBV5-4 and TRBJ1-1; D uncertain. Germline V gene lookup returns CDR1 SGHNT and CDR2 YYREEE (reference sequence). The CDR3 contains 13 residues. V was shortened by 0 bases and J by 1 base, with 4 bases between the two germline ends. The CDR3: CASSLGGNTEAFF. The CDR3 bases that were read are TGTGCCAGCAGCTTGGGAGGGAACACTGAA.

This clone was recorded at least ten times. The sequence runs out 3 residues before the end of the CDR3; the remainder is reconstructed from the germline J gene. This chain links TRBV5-4 with TRBJ2-2; 7 nucleotides agree with TRBD1. CDR1 is SGHNT, CDR2 YYREEE, per germline (reference sequence). The CDR3 length is 15 residues. V was pared by 3 bases and J by 4 bases, with 6 bases of the junction left unmatched. CDR3: CASSYPGQPTGELFF. The CDR3 DNA, read in part, is TGTGCCAGCAGCTACCCGGGACAGCCCACCGGGGAG. The variable domain in full, with the rest retrieved from reference TRBV5-4 and TRBJ2-2, is ETGVTQSPTHLIKTRGQQVTLRCSSQSGHNTVSWYQQALGQGPQFIFQYYREEENGRGNFPPRFSGLQFPNYSSELNVNALELDDSALYLCASSYPGQPTGELFFGEGSRLTVL.

This clone was observed at least ten times. From the germline J gene comes the end of the CDR3, since the read stops 3 residues before it. The chain couples TRBV5-1 to TRBJ2-7; TRBD1 aligns across 7 bases. Looked up from germline, CDR1 is SGHRS and CDR2 is YFSETQ. V lost 3 bases and J lost 3; bases outside the gene matches: 6. The CDR3 is 14 residues long. CDR3: CASSSTGAGYEQYF. The covered CDR3 bases are TGCGCCAGCAGCTCTACAGGGGCGGGCTACGAG.

This clone was seen many times. The CDR3 goes on 3 residues after the read ends, and that part is filled in from the germline J gene. J is TRBJ1-4 and V is TRBV2; 7 positions agree with TRBD1. Per the germline V gene, CDR1 is SNHLY and CDR2 is FYNNEI. The trim removed 3 bases at V and 2 bases at J, leaving 0 bases unmatched. The CDR3 is 14 residues long. CDR3 region: CASSETGTNEKLFF. The covered CDR3 bases are TGTGCCAGCAGTGAGACAGGGACTAATGAAAAA. Complete variable domain (other parts from reference TRBV2 and TRBJ1-4): EPEVTQTPSHQVTQMGQEVILRCVPISNHLYFYWYRQILGQKVEFLVSFYNNEISEKSEIFDDQFSVERPDGSNFTLKIRSTKLEDSAMYFCASSETGTNEKLFFGSGTQLSVL.

This clone showed up many times. Read coverage stops 3 residues before the CDR3 terminus; the germline J gene supplies the remainder. The V gene is TRBV11-3, the J gene TRBJ2-1, with 7 bases fitting TRBD1. The CDR3 covers 13 residues. Germline V gives CDR1 SGHNT, CDR2 YENEEA. V was clipped by 3 bases and J by 9 bases; unmatched bases: 5. The CDR3 DNA, read in part, is TGTGCCAGCAGCTTTTCAGGGGGACGTGAG. It translates to CASSFSGGRE. The complete CDR3 protein is CASSFSGGREQFF.

In this sample, this clone turned up many times. The read falls 3 residues short of the CDR3 end, and the missing part is taken from the germline J gene. V and J are TRBV2 and TRBJ2-5; perhaps TRBD1 as D (6 bases). Germline CDR1 and CDR2: SNHLY and FYNNEI. This CDR3 spans 11 amino acids. V was trimmed by 7 bases and J by 3 bases, leaving 6 bases between them. CDR3 bases read: TGTGCCAGCAAGGGGGAAGAGACC. Translation gives CASKGEET. The entire CDR3 is CASKGEETQYF. The variable domain in full, completed from reference TRBV2 and TRBJ2-5, reads EPEVTQTPSHQVTQMGQEVILRCVPISNHLYFYWYRQILGQKVEFLVSFYNNEISEKSEIFDDQFSVERPDGSNFTLKIRSTKLEDSAMYFCASKGEETQYFGPGTRLLVL.

This clone has a handful of counts. The DNA read from the CDR3 is TGTGCCAGCAGCCGCTTGGGGCTGGGATCCTACGAG. It yields the protein CASSRLGLGSYE. The entire CDR3 reads CASSRLGLGSYEQYF. The chain is built from TRBV7-2 and TRBJ2-7; tentatively, D is TRBD1 (5 bases). The read halts 3 residues ahead of the CDR3 end, with the missing end drawn from the germline J gene. With 5 bases removed from V and 1 base from J, the gap between germline ends came to 15 bases. Germline CDR1 is SGHTA and CDR2 is FQGNSA. CDR3 length equals 15 residues.

This clone was picked up many times. The sequenced fragment ends 3 residues before the CDR3 boundary, so the rest is inferred from the germline J gene. V is TRBV2 and J is TRBJ2-5; D is tentatively TRBD1 or TRBD2 (5 bases each). This CDR3 is built from 14 residues. The V gene lost 7 bases and the J gene lost 4 bases, with 16 bases spanning the gap. CDR1 is SNHLY, CDR2 FYNNEI, per germline. Partial CDR3 DNA: TGTGCCAGCACCGAAGGGGCAGGAGGAGAGACC. This gives the protein CASTEGAGGET. Given in full, the CDR3 is CASTEGAGGETQYF.